This T cell receptor (beta chain) was identified in a study of T-cell reconstitution after alpha-beta-depleted transplantation in children. Unique molecular identifiers featured in how the TCRbeta library was prepared. Each CDR3 protein gets one entry after TCRdb re-called the PCR reads with MiXCR. The sample shows roughly 89,000 distinct CDR3 sequences, approximately 12% of them seen only once. The CDR3 covers 14 residues. The V gene lost 4 bases and the J gene lost 0 bases, with 7 bases spanning the gap. The germline CDR1 and CDR2 sequences are SGHTA and FQGNSA. The sequenced sample was PBMCs from the stem cell graft donor, obtained from the stem cell graft. The sequence derives from a human donor who donated a stem cell graft to a child with inherited bone marrow failure. This rearrangement joins TRBV7-2 to TRBJ1-3; D is undetermined. CDR3 DNA: TGTGCCAGCAGCTCGGTCCGCTCTGGAAACACCATATATTTT. Translated: CASSSVRSGNTIYF.